The T cell receptor (beta chain) under discussion was sequenced for a study of blood T cell repertoires in COVID-19. This CDR3 region has 12 residues. CDR1 and CDR2 from the germline V gene are MDHEN and SYDVKM. Trimming took off 3 bases at V and 8 bases at J, with 10 bases between the two ends. Data came from immunoSEQ multiplex PCR; TCRdb stores just in-frame clones and leaves some out. The profile covers about 210,000 clones, with around 83% appearing a single time and 2.9% taken by the ten largest. Sequenced input: peripheral blood. The genes are TRBV28 and TRBJ1-2, with D possibly being TRBD1 (5 bases). The TCR originated in a man in his fifties with active or convalescent COVID-19. Written as DNA, the CDR3 is TGTGCCAGCAGTTTCAGGGCTGGGGGCTACACCTTC. Its protein product is CASSFRAGGYTF.